This passage covers 16 T cell receptor beta chains from one sample sequenced in a study of breast tumors, draining lymph nodes, adjacent tissues. TCRdb re-derived calls from the multiplex PCR reads in MiXCR, one entry per CDR3 protein. The sample holds approximately 180,000 distinct CDR3 sequences; approximately 33% are singletons and the top ten take over 3.5%. Samples came from axillary lymph nodes draining the breast cancer. The sample taken for sequencing was axillary lymph node tissue. The receptors derive from a female donor with breast cancer. Some clones in this sample may be carry-over from other donors' samples.

A few counts support this clonotype. The J gene is TRBJ1-5, the V gene TRBV19; no clear D. V was cut by 5 bases and J by 4 bases, with 12 bases left in between. The CDR3 covers 14 residues. Germline assignment: CDR1 LNHDA and CDR2 SQIVND (reference sequence). The CDR3 nucleotides are TGTGCCAGTAGTTTCCTCGGAGGGAATCAGCCCCAGCATTTT. It translates to CASSFLGGNQPQHF.

This clonotype was recorded at least ten times. V usage is TRBV7-2 and J usage is TRBJ2-1, with no clear D. Germline CDR1 and CDR2: SGHTA and FQGNSA. The CDR3 totals 12 residues. The V and J ends lost 5 bases and 8 bases respectively, with 10 bases between them. The CDR3 region has the DNA TGTGCCAGCAGCGAAAACTTGGATGAGCAGTTCTTC. Its protein product is CASSENLDEQFF. The full variable domain, with the rest looked up from reference TRBV7-2 and TRBJ2-1, is GAGVSQSPSNKVTEKGKDVELRCDPISGHTALYWYRQSLGQGLEFLIYFQGNSAPDKSGLPSDRFSAERTGGSVSTLTIQRTQQEDSAVYLCASSENLDEQFFGPGTRLTVL.

This clonotype was found once. This sequence may be a read error, since a much larger clone differs from it by one base. Because it lacks the conserved phenylalanine or tryptophan at the end, this CDR3 is likely a read error. This CDR3 reads CASSAGFLGNEQFL. The CDR3, as DNA: TGTGCCAGCTCCGCAGGTTTCCTCGGCAATGAGCAGTTCCTC. The chain joins TRBV6-2 or TRBV6-3 to TRBJ2-1; the D is unclear. The V and J ends lost 8 bases and 6 bases respectively, with 17 bases between them. This CDR3 contains 14 residues. Germline V gives CDR1 MNHEY, CDR2 SVGEGT.

This clonotype was detected many times. The V and J genes are TRBV20-1 and TRBJ2-2; a possible D gene is TRBD1 (5 bases). V was trimmed by 3 bases and J by 1 base, leaving 9 bases between them. CDR1 DFQATT and CDR2 SNEGSKA come from the germline V gene (reference sequence). CDR3 length equals 14 residues. The CDR3, as DNA: TGCAGTGCTAGTCGCCAGGGGAACACCGGGGAGCTGTTTTTT. It encodes CSASRQGNTGELFF.

This clonotype has ten or more counts. The chain joins TRBV2 to TRBJ2-5; D perhaps matches TRBD1 (5 bases). The CDR3 consists of 13 residues. V was trimmed by 7 bases and J by 0 bases, leaving 9 bases between them. Germline loops: CDR1 SNHLY, CDR2 FYNNEI. CDR3 sequence (DNA): TGTGCCAGCACAAACAGGTACCAAGAGACCCAGTACTTC. It specifies CASTNRYQETQYF.

The chain joins TRBV10-1 to TRBJ1-2, with a weak D call TRBD1 (5 bases). Deletions cut 7 bases from V and 1 base from J, with 7 bases between. CDR1 and CDR2 from the germline V gene are WNHNN and SYGVQD (reference sequence). The CDR3 is made up of 12 amino acids. Here the CDR3 reads CASMRGNYGYTF. In DNA, the CDR3 is TGCGCCAGCATGAGGGGTAACTATGGCTACACCTTC.

This clonotype was seen at least ten times. The chain employs TRBV6-5 and TRBJ2-1; D possibly corresponds to TRBD1 (5 bases). V shed 4 bases and J shed 10 bases, with 14 bases lying between them. The V gene's germline CDR1 is MNHEY and CDR2 SVGAGI. The CDR3 sequence is 13 residues long. This chain's CDR3 is CASSWGRASEQFF. CDR3 DNA sequence: TGTGCCAGCAGTTGGGGCAGAGCCTCCGAGCAGTTCTTC.

The table lists this clonotype with many counts. The chain has TRBV6-5 and TRBJ2-7; tentatively, D is TRBD2 (7 bases). The CDR3 extends over 16 amino acids. The V gene's germline CDR1 is MNHEY and CDR2 SVGAGI. V lost 0 bases to trimming and J lost 0 bases, with 12 bases between them. CDR3 in amino acids: CASSYSYGGHSYEQYF. The CDR3 DNA follows: TGTGCCAGCAGTTACTCTTACGGGGGGCACTCCTACGAGCAGTACTTC.

The table lists this clonotype with many counts. The V call is TRBV28, the J call TRBJ2-7, with unresolved D. Germline V gene sequence: CDR1 MDHEN, CDR2 SYDVKM. The CDR3 runs to 16 residues. Trimming removed 3 bases at V and 4 bases at J, with 19 bases between. The CDR3 DNA reads TGTGCCAGCAGTTTGGGATTCGAGGCCGCCGGGTACGAGCAGTACTTC. Protein: CASSLGFEAAGYEQYF.

This clonotype was observed at least ten times. This chain connects TRBV19 to TRBJ2-7; D gene ambiguous. Germline V lookup: CDR1 LNHDA, CDR2 SQIVND (reference sequence). The V end was cut by 5 bases, the J end by 5 bases, with 10 bases between. This CDR3 contains 12 residues. The CDR3 coding sequence is TGTGCCAGTAGTCTCGATGGCAACGAGCAGTACTTC. Translating gives CASSLDGNEQYF.

On this clonotype: This may arise from a read error, as a much more abundant clone is one base away. In this CDR3 the conserved last residue, phenylalanine or tryptophan, is missing, so a read error is likely. Because the CDR3's place on the DNA is in doubt, the DNA is left out and the CDR3 is given as listed by TCRdb. The chain links TRBV20-1 to TRBJ2-5. The CDR3 numbers 11 amino acids, ends counted. Germline V lookup: CDR1 DFQATT, CDR2 SNEGSKA (reference sequence). The CDR3 region is CSARPKETQSL.

This clonotype was detected a few times. This could be a read error, since a much larger clone is one nucleotide away. The chain uses TRBV13 and TRBJ2-6, with D possibly matching TRBD2 (5 bases). V lost 5 bases and J lost 0, with 14 bases in between. This CDR3 spans 17 amino acids. From germline, CDR1 is PRHDT and CDR2 FYEKMQ (reference sequence). CDR3 sequence reads: CASSQRWGSSGANVLTF. CDR3 nucleotide sequence: TGTGCCAGCAGCCAGCGGTGGGGTAGCTCTGGGGCCAACGTCCTGACTTTC. The whole variable domain, filled in from reference TRBV13 and TRBJ2-6, reads AAGVIQSPRHLIKEKRETATLKCYPIPRHDTVYWYQQGPGQDPQFLISFYEKMQSDKGSIPDRFSAQQFSDYHSELNMSSLELGDSALYFCASSQRWGSSGANVLTFGAGSRLTVL.

This clonotype was counted ten times or more. The rearrangement uses TRBV10-3 and TRBJ1-2; D perhaps matches TRBD1 (6 bases). V lost 4 bases and J lost 2, with 8 bases in between. Looked up from germline, CDR1 is ENHRY and CDR2 is SYGVKD. The CDR3 is 13 residues long. The CDR3 nucleotides are TGTGCCATCAGTGCCGGACAGAACTATGGCTACACCTTC. Its translation: CAISAGQNYGYTF.

This clonotype was observed many times. The rearrangement links TRBV19 to TRBJ1-3; D possibly corresponds to TRBD1 (6 bases). CDR3 length: 14 amino acids. V lost 6 bases to trimming and J lost 2 bases, with 11 bases between them. Per germline, CDR1 LNHDA and CDR2 SQIVND (reference sequence). CDR3 nucleotides: TGTGCCAGTAGAGGGGGTGGAACTGGAAACACCATATATTTT. Amino acids: CASRGGGTGNTIYF.

The sample holds a few counts of this clonotype. V is TRBV6-6 and J is TRBJ2-2; either TRBD1 or TRBD2 may fit D (5 bases each). The V gene's germline CDR1 is MNHNY and CDR2 SVGAGI (reference sequence). V lost 5 bases and J 7 bases, leaving 17 bases between the germline ends. The CDR3 runs 15 residues. The CDR3, as DNA: TGTGCCAGCAGTCCCCGGGACCGGCGGATCGGGGAGCTGTTTTTT. Translated, it gives CASSPRDRRIGELFF.

The CDR3 nucleotides are TGTGCCAGCAGGGCGGGACTAGCGGGGGGAAATACGCAGTATTTT. Translation gives CASRAGLAGGNTQYF. The chain is built from TRBV7-6 and TRBJ2-3; TRBD2 aligns across 15 bases. Per germline, CDR1 SGHVS and CDR2 FNYEAQ. After removal of 6 bases from V and 7 bases from J, the junction contained 5 bases not matched to a gene. This CDR3 has 15 amino acids.